This section outlines one T cell receptor beta chain sequence together with its context. It has no known antigen specificity. No qualities accompany the bases; no much larger clone lies one base away. Relative to germline, V is 4 bases shorter and J is 3 bases shorter, with 13 bases between their ends. According to the germline V gene (reference sequence), CDR1 reads LNHDA and CDR2 reads SQIVND. Reading from cysteine to phenylalanine, the CDR3 counts 15 amino acids. The kept DNA is CDR3 alone, 45 bases in frame from the first base. This specimen belongs to a study of EBV T-cell therapy then PD-1 blockade in nasopharyngeal carcinoma (dated by TCRdb to the early 2020s). Genomic DNA was extracted from sorted cells using the Qiagen DNeasy Kit. The immunoSEQ platform was used for deep sequencing of the TCR beta chain. From the authors' description of their analysis: Repertoire data analysis was performed with the immunoSEQ Analyzer software. The table was pulled from immuneACCESS by TCRdb, which kept in-frame rearrangements only. Such tables lose some clones; where checked, under half of the loss comes from unresolved V genes, and the rest has no known cause. V and J calls and clone size follow that table, whereas D and trimming were derived from the DNA. The sample profile shows tens of thousands of clones; over 75% of them were found once. 20% to 25% of the sample is held by the ten biggest clonotypes.

The treatment or condition label here, explained by the study, means: AdE1-LMPpoly-expanded autologous EBV-specific T-cell therapy followed by anti-PD-1 nivolumab. This sequence uses TRBV19 and TRBJ2-1; TRBD2 might be the D gene, on 5 matching bases. The source was CD8+ T cells from blood, collected at day -245 from a patient whose treatment included autologous EBV-specific T cells and nivolumab. The source is a man between 35 and 55 years old with nasopharyngeal carcinoma. This receptor has the CDR3 CASSKEVLSYNEQFF. The nucleotides are TGTGCCAGTAGTAAGGAGGTATTAAGCTACAATGAGCAGTTCTTC.